This TCR beta chain originates from a study of cytomegalovirus exposure and HLA in healthy donors listed by TCRdb under 2017. General notes on the study: In an earlier analysis of some 550 of the donors, 250 to 350 Gb of sequence data and just under 120 million unique TCR beta sequences from 150 million to 200 million T cells were reported. Along with the approximately 620-subject first cohort, a separate validation cohort of over a hundred different subjects was used. In an earlier analysis of 587 of the donors, high-throughput TCR beta sequencing was used to judge whether each TCR beta V gene segment behaved as functional or pseudogenic. Donor age, sex, ethnicity and CMV serostatus were compiled together with the repertoire data. In a later analysis, previously published TCR beta repertoires from roughly 710 donors were re-analyzed and high-resolution HLA genotyping was added so that TCR occurrence patterns could be studied. The study was designed to test whether signatures of past pathogen exposure could be identified by cataloging public T cell receptors. HLA typing covered class I and class II loci at four-digit resolution. High-throughput TCR immunosequencing, statistical association of individual TCRs with disease status, and machine learning were combined to predict cytomegalovirus infection status. The T cell repertoires of under 700 subjects were profiled by immunosequencing and related to cytomegalovirus serostatus. Among approximately 370 genotyped donors of the cohort, an average of approximately 200,000 unique TCR beta nucleotide sequences was sequenced per donor, of which 15% to 20% were non-productive. Roughly 300 gigabases of sequencing data and tens of millions of unique TCR sequences were included in an early release covering 500 to 750 HLA-typed donors. Of the approximately 400 genotyped donors, less than 90% were placed in the genetic ancestry cluster associated with self-reported Caucasian donors. About 5 DR-DQ haplotypes were handled as single units for association and clustering, since linkage in the cohort was strong. A later genetic analysis used genome-wide SNP genotypes for about 60% of the roughly 670 donors, treating that subset as a discovery cohort. Typing coverage differed by locus: A, B, C, DRB1 and DQB1 were typed in roughly 620-630 donors, DQA1 in about 500, DPA1 in 606, and DPB1 in roughly 470. Rather than using new phenotypic data, the later analysis identified candidate immune exposures from TCR beta sequences and from how often those sequences occurred across donors. Every repertoire in the discovery cohort had been generated on one and the same sequencing platform.

This clone has only one observation. The target of this receptor is not known. The sample holds no much larger clone one base away, and base qualities are not on file. The cohort comprised around 690 healthy bone marrow donors. At the time of sampling, every cohort member was nominally healthy, though immune exposures that went unrecorded were likely present. The donor was CMV seropositive and was included in the group of approximately 300 seropositive cohort members. Each donor provided a peripheral blood sample, and peripheral blood mononuclear cells were used for TCR beta sequencing. The Qiagen DNeasy Blood Extraction Kit was used to extract genomic DNA from the blood cell samples. The full study reports these points: In a later analysis, the rate of TCR association differed among HLA loci, with DRB1 alleles having the most associated TCRs and HLA-C alleles having the fewest. A later genetic analysis associated a missense DCLRE1C variant with V-gene and J-gene trimming of TCR beta chains, and an independent cohort replicated the association. The earlier analysis of some 540 of the donors excluded some 15 rarely observed V segments, including chromosome 9 orphons, because counts were too low. For the cohort, immune exposure information was limited to CMV serostatus. A further reported finding was that TCR beta sequences accurately predicted the HLA-A and HLA-B alleles for most subjects in the first cohort. Most TCR sequences were seen in very few donors, while some public TCRs were found in many individuals. According to a later genetic analysis, donors in an Asian-associated ancestry cluster had fewer N-insertions in productive TCRs than the approximately 690-donor mean. Some IMGT-functional V segments, including TRBV6-2 and TRBV6-3, could not be told apart with the 87-base-pair reads, so those segments were excluded. The study listed approximately 150 TCR beta chains as associated with cytomegalovirus. Sequencing depth was assumed to be roughly uniform across donors in the presence/absence analyses, though that assumption may not hold. In a later analysis, most CMV-associated TCR beta chains were found to appear HLA-restricted, with HLA associations seemingly driven largely by CMV exposure. A later analysis associated 16,951 TCR beta sequences with specific HLA alleles at a false discovery rate of 0.05. Correlated functional status among segregating V segments might reflect linkage disequilibrium, but an unknown experimental factor could not be ruled out. In a later analysis, several top co-occurrence clusters were reported to appear linked to parvovirus B19, influenza, CMV and Epstein-Barr virus. Because HLA typing was missing for some donors at each locus, association tests included only the typed subset. Only TCR beta chains were sequenced in this cohort, and the absence of alpha or paired-chain data limited detectable features. According to the authors, the approach could potentially be generalized to other disease states and immunological phenotypes. Strong co-occurrence of HLA alleles, especially DR and DQ, made assigning TCR associations to individual alleles difficult. The classifier was reported to diagnose cytomegalovirus status with high specificity and sensitivity in both the original cohort and the validation cohort. In an earlier analysis of some 500 of the donors, most TCR beta V segments appeared in productive rearrangements about 87% or about 30% of the time, broadly matching IMGT annotations. A cluster of highly shared sequence variants was judged likely to represent a technical artifact of the sequencing pipeline. In vitro tests confirmed that a few of the cytomegalovirus-associated TCR beta chains recognize cytomegalovirus antigens. Compared with equally common non-associated chains, HLA-associated TCR beta chains in a later analysis were more clonally expanded and had lower generation probabilities.

Including the terminal cysteine and phenylalanine, the CDR3 comprises 15 residues. Only CDR3 DNA remains: 45 bases, in frame from the first base. From a lookup of the germline V gene, CDR1 and CDR2 are MNHNS and SASEGT. The library was built by means of the immunoSEQ multiplex PCR assay. For the multiplex PCR, a mixture combining 60 forward primers for TCR Vbeta segments and 13 reverse primers for TCR Jbeta segments was used. The CDR3 region of rearranged TCR beta genes was amplified from genomic DNA by a multiplex PCR assay. The amplified TCR beta libraries were sequenced on the Illumina HiSeq System as 87-base-pair reads. The authors processed their data as follows. Across the 600 to 700 repertoires, a later analysis counted approximately 75 million unique TCR beta chains, roughly 11 million of which were shared by at least two donors. A nearest-neighbor algorithm error-corrected the raw reads and collapsed the reads into unique sequences, merging closely related sequences to remove PCR and sequencing errors. V, D and J gene segments were assigned by aligning CDR3 sequences to IMGT reference sequences. For a sequence to be retained, a match of at least six nucleotides to both a V gene segment and a J gene segment was required. Rearrangements were called productive when the CDR3 lacked stop codons and stayed in frame with V and J; all others were non-productive. CDR3 was defined by IMGT convention, running from the second conserved V-encoded cysteine to the conserved J-encoded phenylalanine. The earlier analysis of 500 to 750 of the donors excluded any sequence lacking an unambiguous match to a single V gene segment. In an earlier analysis of some 590 of the donors, a V segment was called functional when productive rearrangements were above 56.7%, and segregating when the standard deviation between donors exceeded 5%. A statistical classification framework was built to diagnose cytomegalovirus status from the catalog of TCR beta chain sequences. In a later analysis, V and J genes were assigned by comparing TCR nucleotide sequences against IMGT/GENE-DB human TR gene sequences. In a later analysis, CDR3 sequences and most-parsimonious VDJ recombination scenarios were assigned using the TCRdist pipeline. A later analysis defined each TCR beta chain by its CDR3 amino acid sequence plus V-gene family, and excluded reads lacking a unique V-gene family. As a way to deal with suspected cross-contamination and a sequencing artifact, a later analysis dropped 450 to 600 nucleotide sequences that were highly shared and had low generation probability. A later analysis calculated a clonal expansion index for each public chain from normalized within-repertoire ranks of inferred template counts. A later analysis computed generation probabilities with a VDJ recombination model fitted to out-of-frame rearrangements, and checked the results against IGoR. In a later analysis, TCR-TCR, TCR-HLA and TCR-CMV co-occurrence was scored with hypergeometric tests, and a repertoire-size bias correction was applied to TCR pairs. False discovery rates were estimated in a later analysis by permuting HLA or CMV assignments 20 times. In a later analysis, co-occurring TCRs were grouped using DBSCAN, with TCRdist sequence similarity added in when clustering inside HLA-allele-positive subsets. Repertoires with fewer than 30,000 or more than 120,000 public chains were left out of co-occurrence clustering, as were five repertoires with anomalous nucleotide sharing. TCRdb's version of the immuneACCESS table is confined to in-frame rearrangements and falls short of the full clone set. An unresolved V gene accounts for under half of the shortfall where checked; the remainder is of unknown origin. That table furnishes V, J and clone size, whereas the DNA furnished D and trimming. This sample is represented by around 100,000 clones; around three quarters of them were singletons. The ten largest make up approximately 4.1% of the sample.

This TCR came from a female donor in good health and CMV-seropositive. The sequence is built from TRBV6-1 and TRBJ2-5; TRBD1 matches 9 bases in the middle. The J call is doubtful: the DNA matches TRBJ2-7 better. Sequenced material: PBMCs. CDR3 sequence: CASRVDRGSTYEQYF. The nucleotide sequence reads as follows: TGTGCCAGCAGGGTAGACAGGGGGAGTACCTACGAGCAGTACTTC.